This T cell receptor (beta chain) stems from a study of blood T cells in healthy people across ages. Overall study: Through template switching, about one barcoded beta molecule was captured per two T cells, as measured in model experiments. Study-wide results and limits: Age advanced and TCR beta diversity per million T cells fell, roughly linearly.

V lost 3 bases to trimming and J lost 2 bases, with 20 bases between them. The CDR3 covers 17 residues. In germline, CDR1 is ENHRY, CDR2 SYGVKD. Note on this clonotype: Antigen unknown. Given a much more abundant clone one base away, this may be a read error.

Primed by a sample-barcoded 5' primer and a J-beta primer mix, a second PCR proceeded for 7 to 11 cycles. From the 5' RACE reads, TCRdb called clonotypes with MiXCR, one entry per CDR3 protein. The sample yields 1.5 million to 2 million distinct CDR3 sequences, around 35% seen once. Sequencing was carried out using blood. The sequence came from a woman aged 25 to 39 in good health. V and J are TRBV10-3 and TRBJ2-7, with D uncertain. The CDR3 DNA reads as TGTGCCATCAGTGATCGGGTCACCAACCTATCCACCTACGAGCAGTACTTC. It yields the protein CAISDRVTNLSTYEQYF.